The sequence of this TCR beta chain was determined in a study of vaccination and CD4 T cells after COVID-19. As concerns this clonotype: Its antigen remains unknown.

Treatment specified: approximately 11-day PBMC culture with coronavirus spike peptide pools or control peptides (ViraFEST assay). There are 17 residues in the CDR3. V was shortened by 0 bases and J by 9 bases, with 21 bases between the two germline ends. The germline V gene encodes CDR1 MNHEY and CDR2 SVGEGT. Sequencing of DNA taken from cultured CD4+ T cells relied on the Oncomine TCR Beta short-read assay. One entry per CDR3 protein, called by TCRdb with MiXCR from the PCR reads. The sample lists under 20,000 distinct CDR3 sequences, 67% occurring once. The chain is built from TRBV6-2 or TRBV6-3 and TRBJ2-4, with D tentatively TRBD1 (7 bases). Sequenced input: CD4+ T cells from blood, cultured in vitro. The sequence was obtained from a human donor who had recovered from COVID-19. The CDR3 is CASSYSAGGRAGGIQYF. CDR3 DNA: TGTGCCAGCAGTTACTCGGCAGGGGGGAGAGCTGGGGGCATTCAGTACTTC.